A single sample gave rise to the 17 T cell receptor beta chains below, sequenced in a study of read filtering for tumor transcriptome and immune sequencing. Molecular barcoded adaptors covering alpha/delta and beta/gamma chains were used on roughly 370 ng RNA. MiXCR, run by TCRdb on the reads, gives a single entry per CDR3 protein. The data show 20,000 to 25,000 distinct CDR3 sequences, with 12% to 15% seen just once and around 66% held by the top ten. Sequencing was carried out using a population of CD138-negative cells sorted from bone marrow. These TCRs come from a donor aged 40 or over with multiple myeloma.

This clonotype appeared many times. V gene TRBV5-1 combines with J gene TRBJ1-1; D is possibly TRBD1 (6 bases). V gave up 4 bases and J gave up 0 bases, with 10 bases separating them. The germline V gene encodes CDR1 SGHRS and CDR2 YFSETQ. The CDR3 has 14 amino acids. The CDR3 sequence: CASSLGTMNTEAFF. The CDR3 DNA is TGCGCCAGCAGCCTCGGGACAATGAACACTGAAGCTTTCTTT. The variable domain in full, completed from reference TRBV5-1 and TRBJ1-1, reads KAGVTQTPRYLIKTRGQQVTLSCSPISGHRSVSWYQQTPGQGLQFLFEYFSETQRNKGNFPGRFSGRQFSNSRSEMNVSTLELGDSALYLCASSLGTMNTEAFFGQGTRLTVV.

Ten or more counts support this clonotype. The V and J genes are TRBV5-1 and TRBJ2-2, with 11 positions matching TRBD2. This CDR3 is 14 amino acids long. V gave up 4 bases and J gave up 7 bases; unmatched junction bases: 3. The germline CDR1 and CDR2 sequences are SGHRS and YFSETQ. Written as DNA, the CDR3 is TGCGCCAGCAGCGGGGGACTAGCGGACGGGGAGCTGTTTTTT. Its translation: CASSGGLADGELFF.

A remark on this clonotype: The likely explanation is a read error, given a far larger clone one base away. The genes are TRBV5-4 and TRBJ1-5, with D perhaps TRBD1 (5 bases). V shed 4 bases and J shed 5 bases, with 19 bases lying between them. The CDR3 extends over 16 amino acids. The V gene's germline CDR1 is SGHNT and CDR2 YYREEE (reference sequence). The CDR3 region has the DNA TGTGCCAGCAGCCAGGAGGAGGGGCCTGGCTATCAGCCCCAGCATTTT. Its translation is CASSQEEGPGYQPQHF.

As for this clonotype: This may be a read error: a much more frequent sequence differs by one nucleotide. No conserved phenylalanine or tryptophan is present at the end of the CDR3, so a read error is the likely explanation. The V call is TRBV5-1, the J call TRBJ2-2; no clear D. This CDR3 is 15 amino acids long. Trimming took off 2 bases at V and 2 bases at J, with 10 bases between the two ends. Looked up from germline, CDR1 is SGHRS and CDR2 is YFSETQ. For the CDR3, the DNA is TGCGCCAGCAGCTTAGGACCTGAAAACACCGGGGAGCTGTTTCTT. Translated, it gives CASSLGPENTGELFL.

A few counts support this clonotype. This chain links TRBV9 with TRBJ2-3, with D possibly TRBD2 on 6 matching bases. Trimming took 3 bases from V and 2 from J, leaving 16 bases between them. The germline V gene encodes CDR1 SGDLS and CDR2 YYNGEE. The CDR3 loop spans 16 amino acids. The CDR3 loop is CASSAGLLEFTDTQYF. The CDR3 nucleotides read TGTGCCAGCAGCGCCGGACTACTAGAGTTCACAGATACGCAGTATTTT.

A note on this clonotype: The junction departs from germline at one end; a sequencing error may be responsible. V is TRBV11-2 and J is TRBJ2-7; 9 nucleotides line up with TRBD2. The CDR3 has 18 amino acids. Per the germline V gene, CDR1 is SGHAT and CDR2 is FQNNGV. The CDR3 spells CAGSPRRVAGAADYEQYF. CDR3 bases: TGTGCCGGCAGCCCCCGTCGGGTAGCGGGAGCGGCAGACTACGAGCAGTACTTC.

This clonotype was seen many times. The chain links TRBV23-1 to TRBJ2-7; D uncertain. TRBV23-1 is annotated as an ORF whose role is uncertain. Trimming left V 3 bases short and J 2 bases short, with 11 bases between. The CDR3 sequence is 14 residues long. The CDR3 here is CASSQCMLTYEQYF. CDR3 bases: TGCGCCAGCAGTCAGTGCATGTTGACCTACGAGCAGTACTTC.

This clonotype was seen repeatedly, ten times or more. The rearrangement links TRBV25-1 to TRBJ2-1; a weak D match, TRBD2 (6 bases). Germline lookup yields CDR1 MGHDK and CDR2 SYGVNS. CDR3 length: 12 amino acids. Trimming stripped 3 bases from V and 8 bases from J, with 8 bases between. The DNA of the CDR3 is TGTGCCAGCAGTGAGTCGGGGGATGAGCAGTTCTTC. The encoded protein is CASSESGDEQFF.

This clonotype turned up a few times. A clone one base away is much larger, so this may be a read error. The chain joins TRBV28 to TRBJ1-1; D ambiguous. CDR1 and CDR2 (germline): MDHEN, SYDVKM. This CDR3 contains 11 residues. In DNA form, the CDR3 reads TGTGCCGGCAGCACCGCCACTCGAGCTTTCTTT. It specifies CAGSTATRAFF. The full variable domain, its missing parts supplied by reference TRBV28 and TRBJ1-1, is DVKVTQSSRYLVKRTGEKVFLECVQDMDHENMFWYRQDPGLGLRLIYFSYDVKMKEKGDIPEGYSVSREKKERFSLILESASTNQTSMYLCAGSTATRAFFGQGTRLTVV.

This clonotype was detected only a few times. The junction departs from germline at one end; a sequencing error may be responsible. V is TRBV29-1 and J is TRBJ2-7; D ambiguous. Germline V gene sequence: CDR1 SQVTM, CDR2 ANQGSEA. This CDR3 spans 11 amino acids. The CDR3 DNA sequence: TGCAGCGGGCGAGGCTCCCACGAGCGGTACTTC. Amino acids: CSGRGSHERYF.

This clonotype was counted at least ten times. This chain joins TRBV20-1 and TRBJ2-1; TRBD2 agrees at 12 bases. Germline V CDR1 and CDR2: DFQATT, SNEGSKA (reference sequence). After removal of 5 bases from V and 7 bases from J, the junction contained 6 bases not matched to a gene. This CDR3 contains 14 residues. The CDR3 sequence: CSAFGLAGWNEQFF. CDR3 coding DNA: TGCAGTGCTTTTGGACTAGCGGGATGGAATGAGCAGTTCTTC.

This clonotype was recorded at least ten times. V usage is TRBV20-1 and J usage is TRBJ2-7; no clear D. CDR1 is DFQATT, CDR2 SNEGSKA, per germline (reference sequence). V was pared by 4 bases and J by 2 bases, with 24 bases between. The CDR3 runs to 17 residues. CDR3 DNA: TGCAGTGCTACCGACCGTCACAGCAGCCCTACGACCTACGAGCAGTACTTC. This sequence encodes CSATDRHSSPTTYEQYF.

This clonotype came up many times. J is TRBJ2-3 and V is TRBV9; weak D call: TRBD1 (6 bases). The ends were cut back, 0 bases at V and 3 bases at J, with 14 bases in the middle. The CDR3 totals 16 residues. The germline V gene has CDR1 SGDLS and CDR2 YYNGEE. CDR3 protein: CASSVAGEELTDTQYF. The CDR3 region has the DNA TGTGCCAGCAGCGTAGCAGGGGAAGAACTGACAGATACGCAGTATTTT.

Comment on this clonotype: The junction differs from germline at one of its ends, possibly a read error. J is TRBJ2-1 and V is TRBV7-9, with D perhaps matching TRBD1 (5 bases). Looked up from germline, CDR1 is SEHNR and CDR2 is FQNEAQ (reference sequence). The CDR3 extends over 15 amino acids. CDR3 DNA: TGTGCCAGCAGACAACAAGGGGCGCATGTGAATGAGCAGTCCTTC. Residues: CASRQQGAHVNEQSF. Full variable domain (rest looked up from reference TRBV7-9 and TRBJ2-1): DTGVSQNPRHKITKRGQNVTFRCDPISEHNRLYWYRQTLGQGPEFLTYFQNEAQLEKSRLLSDRFSAERPKGSFSTLEIQRTEQGDSAMYLCASRQQGAHVNEQSFGPGTRLTVL.

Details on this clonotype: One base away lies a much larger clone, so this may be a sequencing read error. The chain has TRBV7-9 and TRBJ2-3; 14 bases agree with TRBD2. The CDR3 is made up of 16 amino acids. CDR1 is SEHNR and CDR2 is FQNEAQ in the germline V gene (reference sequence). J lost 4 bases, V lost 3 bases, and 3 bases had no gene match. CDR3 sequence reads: CASSFRLAGGPDTQYF. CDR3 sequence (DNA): TGTGCCAGCAGCTTCAGACTAGCGGGAGGGCCAGATACGCAGTATTTT.

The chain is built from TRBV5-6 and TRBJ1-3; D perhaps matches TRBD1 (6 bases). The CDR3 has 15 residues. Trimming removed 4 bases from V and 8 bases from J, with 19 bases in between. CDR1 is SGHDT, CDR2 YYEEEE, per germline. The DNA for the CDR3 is TGTGCCAGCAGCCCCAGGGGCTTCCGCGAGGACACCATATATTTT. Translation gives CASSPRGFREDTIYF.

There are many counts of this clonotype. In DNA form, the CDR3 reads TGCGCCAGCAGCTTGAAGGGGGGCGAGCAGTACTTC. Amino acid sequence: CASSLKGGEQYF. This chain uses TRBV5-1 with TRBJ2-7; D may be TRBD1 or TRBD2 (6 bases each). The CDR3 is 12 residues long. The germline CDR1 and CDR2 sequences are SGHRS and YFSETQ. With 1 base removed from V and 6 bases from J, the gap between germline ends came to 8 bases. Full variable domain (remainder filled in from reference TRBV5-1 and TRBJ2-7): KAGVTQTPRYLIKTRGQQVTLSCSPISGHRSVSWYQQTPGQGLQFLFEYFSETQRNKGNFPGRFSGRQFSNSRSEMNVSTLELGDSALYLCASSLKGGEQYFGPGTRLTVT.